These 21 T cell receptor beta chains were all obtained from the same sample, sequenced in a study of T cell responses to AZD1222 COVID-19 vaccine. Clones were read by immunoSEQ multiplex PCR, and TCRdb kept only the in-frame ones, dropping some. The table shows 90,000 to 150,000 clones, with about 90% occurring only once. Sequenced here: peripheral blood, sampled 28 days after the second AZD1222 dose. These receptors were taken from an adult who received the AZD1222 COVID-19 vaccine.

This rearrangement joins TRBV24-1 to TRBJ1-2, with D tentatively TRBD1 (5 bases). This CDR3 region has 12 residues. Germline V gives CDR1 KGHDR, CDR2 SFDVKD. V lost 4 bases and J 8 bases, leaving 10 bases between the germline ends. CDR3 in DNA: TGTGCCACCAGTGACTCCGGGGACGGCTACACCTTC. It translates to CATSDSGDGYTF.

The chain has TRBV7-9 and TRBJ1-1; no clear D gene. The CDR3 length is 13 residues. The germline CDR1 and CDR2 sequences are SEHNR and FQNEAQ (reference sequence). Deletions cut 5 bases from V and 1 base from J, with 8 bases between. CDR3 loop: CASSERQNTEAFF. The DNA of the CDR3 is TGTGCCAGCAGCGAGCGACAGAACACTGAAGCTTTCTTT.

This rearrangement joins TRBV19 to TRBJ1-5, with TRBD1 as a possible D gene (6 bases). Germline CDR1 and CDR2: LNHDA and SQIVND (reference sequence). The CDR3 extends over 15 amino acids. The V end lost 3 bases, the J end lost 2 bases, and 11 bases lay between the germline ends. The CDR3 loop reads CASSMGRQGNQPQHF. For the CDR3, the DNA is TGTGCCAGTAGTATGGGGCGACAGGGCAATCAGCCCCAGCATTTT. The variable domain in full, with the rest retrieved from reference TRBV19 and TRBJ1-5, is DGGITQSPKYLFRKEGQNVTLSCEQNLNHDAMYWYRQDPGQGLRLIYYSQIVNDFQKGDIAEGYSVSREKKESFPLTVTSAQKNPTAFYLCASSMGRQGNQPQHFGDGTRLSIL.

The V and J genes are TRBV5-6 and TRBJ1-3; no reliable D call. In germline, CDR1 is SGHDT, CDR2 YYEEEE. V was trimmed by 7 bases and J by 0 bases, leaving 11 bases between them. The CDR3 has 14 amino acids. CDR3 amino acids: CASRRMSSGNTIYF. CDR3 DNA sequence: TGTGCCAGCCGAAGAATGAGCTCTGGAAACACCATATATTTT.

The chain has TRBV19 and TRBJ1-2; possibly TRBD1 for D (5 bases). V lost 5 bases, J lost 6 bases, and 13 bases lay in between. The CDR3 extends over 13 amino acids. Germline V lookup: CDR1 LNHDA, CDR2 SQIVND (reference sequence). CDR3 sequence (DNA): TGTGCCAGTAGTTCTCATCAGGGAGATGGCTACACCTTC. It yields the protein CASSSHQGDGYTF.

The chain carries TRBV19 and TRBJ1-1; D possibly corresponds to TRBD1 (5 bases). Germline V gene sequence: CDR1 LNHDA, CDR2 SQIVND (reference sequence). The CDR3 has 15 residues. Trimming shortened V by 1 base and J by 3 bases, and 12 bases separated the two germline ends. DNA of the CDR3: TGTGCCAGTAGTATAGCTCCAGGGATGTACACTGAAGCTTTCTTT. Encoded protein: CASSIAPGMYTEAFF.

The rearrangement links TRBV11-3 to TRBJ2-5, with D possibly matching TRBD2 (5 bases). Germline CDR1 reads SGHNT; CDR2 reads YENEEA. The CDR3 runs to 15 residues. V lost 1 base to trimming and J lost 0 bases, with 9 bases between them. CDR3 sequence: CASSLGDGDQETQYF. CDR3 bases: TGTGCCAGCAGCTTAGGTGACGGGGACCAAGAGACCCAGTACTTC.

The chain uses TRBV5-1 and TRBJ1-1; the D gene is possibly TRBD1 (5 bases). Between the trimmed V and J ends, which lost 3 bases and 2 bases, there was a span of 17 bases. Germline values: CDR1 SGHRS, CDR2 YFSETQ. CDR3 length equals 16 residues. As DNA, the CDR3 is TGCGCCAGCAGCTATAGGACATCTGGAGCCAACACTGAAGCTTTCTTT. Translation gives CASSYRTSGANTEAFF.

The chain employs TRBV6-1 and TRBJ1-2; D is undetermined. Per the germline V gene, CDR1 is MNHNS and CDR2 is SASEGT. V lost 2 bases to trimming and J lost 5 bases, with 15 bases between them. The CDR3 totals 15 residues. CDR3 in amino acids: CASSELGGKWYGYTF. In nucleotides, the CDR3 is TGTGCCAGCAGTGAATTAGGAGGGAAGTGGTATGGCTACACCTTC.

The J gene is TRBJ2-1, the V gene TRBV5-1; TRBD2 matches 10 bases. Unmatched junction bases numbered 9, after V lost 4 bases and J lost 5 bases. CDR3 length: 16 amino acids. The germline V gene encodes CDR1 SGHRS and CDR2 YFSETQ. CDR3 in amino acids: CASSKIAGGPNNEQFF. As DNA, the CDR3 is TGCGCCAGCAGCAAAATAGCGGGAGGACCGAACAATGAGCAGTTCTTC.

The sample holds one count of this clone. The V gene is TRBV6-5, the J gene TRBJ1-2, with 7 bases that match TRBD1. Germline-derived CDR1 and CDR2 are MNHEY and SVGAGI. Unmatched junction bases numbered 11, after V lost 6 bases and J lost 4 bases. This CDR3 region has 15 residues. The CDR3 DNA is TGTGCCAGCAGAGATACAGGGGCGCGGGGCTATGGCTACACCTTC. Its protein is CASRDTGARGYGYTF.

The chain couples TRBV19 to TRBJ1-1; 7 bases line up with TRBD1. This CDR3 contains 13 residues. Germline loops: CDR1 LNHDA, CDR2 SQIVND (reference sequence). The J segment lost 10 bases and the V segment lost 3 bases, leaving 8 bases of the junction unmatched. This chain's CDR3 is CASSMATGSRAFF. The CDR3 DNA reads as TGTGCCAGTAGTATGGCGACAGGGTCAAGAGCTTTCTTT.

This rearrangement joins TRBV3-1 (or the pseudogene TRBV3-2) to TRBJ1-1; unclear D gene. Trimming removed 2 bases at V and 0 bases at J, with 10 bases between. Germline V gene sequence: CDR1 LGHDT, CDR2 YNNKEL (reference sequence). The CDR3 is made up of 15 amino acids. In DNA, the CDR3 is TGTGCCAGCAGCCAATTGGCAGTATTGAACACTGAAGCTTTCTTT. Translation gives CASSQLAVLNTEAFF.

The rearrangement uses TRBV4-2 and TRBJ1-5, with D unclear. Trimming shortened V by 1 base and J by 4 bases, and 14 bases separated the two germline ends. There are 16 residues in the CDR3. Germline values: CDR1 LGHNA, CDR2 YNFKEQ. The chain's CDR3 is CASSQVFQGNNQPQHF. DNA for the CDR3: TGTGCCAGCAGCCAAGTATTTCAAGGAAATAATCAGCCCCAGCATTTT.

Note on this clone: Other nucleotide sequences from this sample produce the same CDR3. The CDR3 region is CASSLGQGIYGYTF. The CDR3 nucleotides read TGTGCCAGCAGCTTGGGGCAGGGTATCTATGGCTACACCTTC. The gene calls are TRBV7-9 and TRBJ1-2, with D tentatively TRBD1 (5 bases). The germline V gene has CDR1 SEHNR and CDR2 FQNEAQ (reference sequence). The CDR3 has 14 residues. The germline V and J ends were trimmed by 3 bases and 4 bases, with 12 bases remaining between them.

Only a few counts were recorded for this clone. Other DNA sequences in this specimen translate into the identical CDR3. The CDR3 region has the DNA TGTGCCACCAGCAGAGAAGACAGAAATCAGCCCCAGCATTTT. It codes for CATSREDRNQPQHF. This chain joins TRBV15 and TRBJ1-5; a weak D match, TRBD1 (5 bases). V was shortened by 0 bases and J by 4 bases, with 7 bases between the two germline ends. The CDR3 covers 14 residues. The V gene's germline CDR1 is LNHNV and CDR2 YYDKDF (reference sequence).

The gene calls are TRBV2 and TRBJ2-7; no clear D. The CDR3 sequence is 11 residues long. Trimming removed 8 bases at V and 6 bases at J, with 11 bases between. CDR1 SNHLY and CDR2 FYNNEI come from the germline V gene. For the CDR3, the DNA is TGTGCCAGCGTTATTCCCGCCGAGCAGTACTTC. Its translation is CASVIPAEQYF.

J is TRBJ1-5 and V is TRBV28; D uncertain. Trimming cost V 5 bases and J 0 bases, with 17 bases left between them. The CDR3 covers 17 residues. From germline, CDR1 is MDHEN and CDR2 SYDVKM. The chain's CDR3 is CASSPEAFRGSNQPQHF. In DNA form, the CDR3 reads TGTGCCAGCAGTCCTGAGGCATTCCGGGGTAGCAATCAGCCCCAGCATTTT.

This sequence joins TRBV24-1 and TRBJ2-1; possibly TRBD1 for D (6 bases). Trimming removed 4 bases at V and 0 bases at J, with 9 bases between. The length of the CDR3 is 15 residues. The germline V gene has CDR1 KGHDR and CDR2 SFDVKD. CDR3 DNA: TGTGCCACCAGTGACCAGGGGAGCTCCTACAATGAGCAGTTCTTC. Translated, it gives CATSDQGSSYNEQFF.

This clone has a single count. This rearrangement joins TRBV7-9 to TRBJ1-5; 11 nucleotides agree with TRBD1. This CDR3 comprises 13 residues. The germline CDR1 and CDR2 sequences are SEHNR and FQNEAQ (reference sequence). V lost 5 bases to trimming and J lost 6 bases; unmatched junction nucleotides: 0. CDR3 region: CASSGQGAQPQHF. DNA for the CDR3: TGTGCCAGCAGCGGACAGGGGGCTCAGCCCCAGCATTTT.

V gene TRBV3-1 (or the pseudogene TRBV3-2) combines with J gene TRBJ1-5; D is ambiguous. CDR1 and CDR2 (germline): LGHDT, YNNKEL (reference sequence). Trimming shortened V by 4 bases and J by 4 bases, and 11 bases separated the two germline ends. This CDR3 has 14 amino acids. CDR3 region: CASSRGGRNQPQHF. The CDR3, as DNA: TGTGCCAGCAGCCGGGGAGGCAGAAATCAGCCCCAGCATTTT.